Below are 21 T cell receptor beta chains sequenced from a single sample in a study of T cells in Graves' hyperthyroidism and ophthalmopathy. RNA transcripts gave rise to amplified TCR beta CDR3 regions. First-round RT-PCR targeting the TCR CDR3 was performed with the HTBI primer set. TCRdb itself ran the multiplex PCR reads through MiXCR, one entry per CDR3 protein. Of nearly 250,000 distinct CDR3 sequences in the sample, around 25% were seen once. Sequencing was carried out using blood. These receptors originate from a middle-aged woman with Graves' ophthalmopathy.

This clonotype showed up many times. The chain couples TRBV30 to TRBJ2-7; a weak D match, TRBD1 (5 bases). From germline, CDR1 is GTSNPN and CDR2 SVGIG (reference sequence). The CDR3 runs 14 residues. V gave up 4 bases and J gave up 0 bases, with 13 bases separating them. The DNA for the CDR3 is TGTGCCTGGACTTCAAGACAGAGCTCCTACGAGCAGTACTTC. It codes for CAWTSRQSSYEQYF. Using reference TRBV30 and TRBJ2-7 for the parts outside the CDR3, the full variable domain is SQTIHQWPATLVQPVGSPLSLECTVEGTSNPNLYWYRQAAGRGLQLLFYSVGIGQISSEVPQNLSASRPQDRQFILSSKKLLLSDSGFYLCAWTSRQSSYEQYFGPGTRLTVT.

The chain employs TRBV7-9 and TRBJ2-2, with D perhaps matching TRBD1 (5 bases). Germline V gives CDR1 SEHNR, CDR2 FQNEAQ (reference sequence). The ends were cut back, 6 bases at V and 3 bases at J, with 14 bases in the middle. The CDR3 contains 15 residues. The CDR3 spells CASSLTRADTGELFF. CDR3 bases: TGTGCCAGCAGTTTAACCAGGGCAGACACCGGGGAGCTGTTTTTT.

This clonotype was seen a handful of times. J is TRBJ1-5 and V is TRBV7-4; 9 bases fit TRBD1. CDR1 is SGHVT, CDR2 SQSDAQ, per germline. This CDR3 has 16 residues. V lost 5 bases to trimming and J lost 2 bases; unmatched junction nucleotides: 7. CDR3 in DNA: TGTGCCAGCAGCCCCGACACAGGGGGCGGCAATCAGCCCCAGCATTTT. Translating it yields CASSPDTGGGNQPQHF.

This clonotype was counted many times. This chain joins TRBV4-2 and TRBJ2-7, with TRBD2 as a possible D gene (5 bases). This CDR3 region has 16 residues. Trimming shortened V by 4 bases and J by 0 bases, and 16 bases separated the two germline ends. CDR1 and CDR2 (germline): LGHNA, YNFKEQ. CDR3 amino acids: CASSPAGEGRSYEQYF. The CDR3 DNA follows: TGTGCCAGCAGCCCCGCGGGCGAGGGTCGCTCCTACGAGCAGTACTTC.

This clonotype was found many times. The chain couples TRBV9 to TRBJ2-2; D not certain. This CDR3 comprises 13 residues. V gave up 4 bases and J gave up 6 bases, with 10 bases separating them. The germline gives CDR1 SGDLS, CDR2 YYNGEE. The CDR3 loop is CASSPHGAGELFF. The CDR3 DNA is TGTGCCAGCAGCCCCCACGGCGCCGGGGAGCTGTTTTTT.

This clonotype was picked up one time. CDR3 in amino acids: CAIQSGTASYEQYF. The CDR3 bases are TGTGCCATTCAGAGCGGGACAGCCTCCTACGAGCAGTACTTC. The rearrangement uses TRBV2 and TRBJ2-7; D is tentatively TRBD1 or TRBD2 (7 bases each). This CDR3 is built from 14 residues. Germline assignment: CDR1 SNHLY and CDR2 FYNNEI. Trimming took 10 bases from V and 0 from J, leaving 16 bases between them.

Ten or more counts support this clonotype. The rearrangement uses TRBV4-1 and TRBJ2-4, with 7 bases fitting TRBD2. CDR3 length equals 14 residues. The germline CDR1 and CDR2 sequences are MGHRA and YSYEKL. J was trimmed by 8 bases and V by 0 bases; bases with no gene match: 4. The CDR3 here is CASSQEGGRDIQYF. CDR3 nucleotide sequence: TGCGCCAGCAGCCAAGAGGGAGGGCGAGACATTCAGTACTTC.

J is TRBJ1-2 and V is TRBV7-2; TRBD1 aligns across 7 bases. Germline V gene sequence: CDR1 SGHTA, CDR2 FQGNSA. The CDR3 has 13 residues. The junction had 9 bases not matched to a gene; V was cut back by 6 bases and J by 8 bases. Here the CDR3 DNA reads TGTGCCAGCAGGGAAACAGGGGCTTGGGGCTACACCTTC. Amino acid sequence: CASRETGAWGYTF.

This clonotype was seen at least ten times. The chain recombines TRBV30 with TRBJ1-1, with no clear D. Germline V gives CDR1 GTSNPN, CDR2 SVGIG (reference sequence). The CDR3 runs to 12 residues. V lost 0 bases and J lost 2, with 4 bases in between. The CDR3 DNA sequence: TGTGCCTGGAGTGTCAGTAACACTGAAGCTTTCTTT. Translated, it gives CAWSVSNTEAFF.

This clonotype was found many times. This rearrangement joins TRBV20-1 to TRBJ1-1; no reliable D call. This CDR3 has 16 amino acids. From germline, CDR1 is DFQATT and CDR2 SNEGSKA (reference sequence). The CDR3 DNA reads TGCAGCGCCCCGAGGGCTCTAGGCCGCACGAACACTGAAGCTTTCTTT. Translation: CSAPRALGRTNTEAFF.

In its sample, this clonotype was seen many times. The V call is TRBV20-1, the J call TRBJ2-5, with no clear D. The CDR3 is 11 amino acids. V was pared by 3 bases and J by 1 base, with 3 bases between. Germline CDR1 DFQATT, CDR2 SNEGSKA (reference sequence). The CDR3, as DNA: TGCAGTGCTAGGCGCCAAGAGACCCAGTACTTC. Translating gives CSARRQETQYF.

This clonotype was recorded many times. This chain connects TRBV28 to TRBJ1-5; TRBD1 matches at 7 bases. Trimming cost V 0 bases and J 6 bases; bases outside gene matches: 11. The CDR3 spans 17 residues. Per germline, CDR1 MDHEN and CDR2 SYDVKM. CDR3 loop: CASSLWGEEGAGQPQHF. The CDR3 DNA reads TGTGCCAGCAGTTTATGGGGGGAGGAGGGGGCAGGTCAGCCCCAGCATTTT.

This clonotype was seen at least ten times. The V call is TRBV11-2, the J call TRBJ2-2; D is ambiguous. This CDR3 has 16 amino acids. Germline CDR1 SGHAT, CDR2 FQNNGV. Trimming took off 3 bases at V and 2 bases at J, with 13 bases between the two ends. Here the CDR3 reads CASSFVATLNTGELFF. The CDR3, as DNA: TGTGCCAGCAGCTTCGTTGCGACACTTAACACCGGGGAGCTGTTTTTT.

The chain recombines TRBV6-1 with TRBJ2-5, with 9 bases fitting TRBD2. V lost 4 bases, J lost 5 bases, and 5 bases stayed unmatched. This CDR3 has 14 amino acids. CDR1 MNHNS and CDR2 SASEGT come from the germline V gene. The CDR3 spells CASSGPSGTETQYF. The CDR3 coding sequence is TGTGCCAGCAGTGGCCCTAGCGGGACGGAGACCCAGTACTTC.

Only a few counts were recorded for this clonotype. The gene calls are TRBV5-5 and TRBJ1-5, with D uncertain. CDR3 length: 16 amino acids. Deletions cut 3 bases from V and 0 bases from J, with 13 bases between. Germline V gene data show CDR1 as SGHKS and CDR2 as YYEKEE (reference sequence). CDR3 region: CASSSIDWYSNQPQHF. The CDR3 nucleotides are TGTGCCAGCAGCTCCATTGACTGGTATAGCAATCAGCCCCAGCATTTT.

This clonotype was recorded at least ten times. The chain has TRBV20-1 and TRBJ1-2, with D maybe TRBD1 (5 bases). From germline, CDR1 is DFQATT and CDR2 SNEGSKA (reference sequence). The CDR3 runs to 13 residues. V was pared by 0 bases and J by 5 bases, with 10 bases between. CDR3 coding DNA: TGCAGTGCTAGAGATACCAGGGAATATGGCTACACCTTC. This codes for CSARDTREYGYTF.

This clonotype has ten or more counts. The V call is TRBV25-1, the J call TRBJ1-5, with TRBD1 identical over 7 bases. Trimming removed 2 bases from V and 7 bases from J; junction bases left unmatched: 11. The CDR3 loop spans 16 amino acids. Germline values: CDR1 MGHDK, CDR2 SYGVNS. The CDR3 region is CASSEGVGGGEQPQHF. As DNA, the CDR3 is TGTGCCAGCAGTGAAGGGGTCGGAGGGGGCGAGCAGCCCCAGCATTTT.

Many counts were recorded for this clonotype. This chain uses TRBV18 with TRBJ2-7; D not certain. The CDR3 loop spans 14 amino acids. V was clipped by 1 base and J by 3 bases, with 10 bases between them. CDR1 KGHSH and CDR2 LQKENI come from the germline V gene. CDR3 DNA sequence: TGTGCCAGCTCACCACTCGACAACCTCTACGAGCAGTACTTC. It specifies CASSPLDNLYEQYF.

There are many counts of this clonotype. The V gene is TRBV28, the J gene TRBJ2-6; 12 nucleotides align to TRBD2. The ends lost 6 bases at V and 0 bases at J; junction bases unmatched: 3. This CDR3 region has 17 residues. Germline lookup yields CDR1 MDHEN and CDR2 SYDVKM. CDR3 nucleotide sequence: TGTGCCAGCAGCACACTAGCGGGGGGCTCTGGGGCCAACGTCCTGACTTTC. Amino acids: CASSTLAGGSGANVLTF.

This clonotype was recorded many times. The chain is built from TRBV12-3 or TRBV12-4 and TRBJ2-3, with no clear D. V was clipped by 1 base and J by 2 bases, with 7 bases between them. The CDR3 contains 14 residues. For the CDR3, the DNA is TGTGCCAGCAGTTTAGGGCAGGACACAGATACGCAGTATTTT. Amino acid sequence: CASSLGQDTDTQYF.

This clonotype was picked up one time. The DNA of the CDR3 is TGTGCCAGCAGCACGATGGGACGGGGAGAGCAGTACTTC. Translation gives CASSTMGRGEQYF. This chain links TRBV7-2 with TRBJ2-7; D possibly uses TRBD1 or TRBD2 (5 bases each). CDR1 is SGHTA, CDR2 FQGNSA, per germline. The CDR3 totals 13 residues. V was clipped by 5 bases and J by 7 bases, with 15 bases between them.